The present entry profiles one TCR beta chain with its context. Its target is not known. This sample was included in a study of T cell clonotyping in hematopoietic cell transplantation. Points from the study as a whole: Broader posttransplant TCR repertoire diversity was predicted by graft donor and pretransplant recipient Inverse Simpson Index values.

The repertoire was sequenced with immunoSEQ multiplex PCR; TCRdb's copy has only in-frame clones and lacks some. The data show 13,000 or so clones, with about nine tenths seen just once and almost 8% held by the top ten. Recipient blood drawn about 28 days pretransplant and days 30, 100, 180 after. CDR3 length: 14 residues. V was pared by 4 bases and J by 5 bases, with 11 bases between. Germline lookup yields CDR1 MRHNA and CDR2 SNTAGT. The source is a female patient aged 50 to 60 who had an allogeneic stem cell transplant from an unrelated donor, so the T cells may come from the graft donor. Some clones in this sample may be carry-over from other donors' samples. The chain is built from TRBV6-4 and TRBJ2-2; weak D call: TRBD1 (5 bases). Here the sequenced sample was PBMCs, taken 100 days after allogeneic stem cell transplant. The chain's CDR3 is CASSAAPGTGELFF. In DNA, the CDR3 is TGTGCCAGCAGTGCCGCTCCAGGGACCGGGGAGCTGTTTTTT.